This T cell receptor (beta chain) was obtained from a study of beta chain features in type 1 diabetes. What was sequenced were expressed TCRB transcripts, since all of the isolated RNA had been reverse transcribed. Clones were sequenced by immunoSEQ multiplex PCR, and TCRdb holds only the in-frame ones, with some missing. The data show 120,000 to 150,000 clones, more than 9% seen once. The V end was cut by 4 bases, the J end by 3 bases, with 14 bases between. CDR3 length: 14 amino acids. CDR1 and CDR2 (germline): GTSNPN, SVGIG (reference sequence). This clone was seen repeatedly, ten times or more. Its antigen is currently unknown. Study-level results: The naive, central memory and Treg TCRB repertoires of patients appeared to be more similar to one another than those of healthy donors.

Sample: naive CD4+ T cells from blood. The chain couples TRBV30 to TRBJ2-3; the D gene is possibly TRBD2 (6 bases). The source of this sequence is a man younger than 35 in good health. CDR3 bases: TGTGCCTGGACCATGACTAGTGGGACAGATACGCAGTATTTT. This translates into CAWTMTSGTDTQYF.